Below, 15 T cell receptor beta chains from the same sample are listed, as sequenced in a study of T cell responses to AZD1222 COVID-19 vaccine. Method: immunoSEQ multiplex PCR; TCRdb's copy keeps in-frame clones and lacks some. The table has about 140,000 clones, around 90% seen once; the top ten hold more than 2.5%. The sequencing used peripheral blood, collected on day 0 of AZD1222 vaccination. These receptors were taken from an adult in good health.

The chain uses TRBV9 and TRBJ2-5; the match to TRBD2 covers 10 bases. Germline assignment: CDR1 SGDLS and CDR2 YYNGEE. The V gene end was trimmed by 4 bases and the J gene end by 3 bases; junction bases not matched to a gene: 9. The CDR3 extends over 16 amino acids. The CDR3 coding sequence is TGTGCCAGCAGCCTAGACAGCGGGGGGGCGGAAGAGACCCAGTACTTC. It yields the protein CASSLDSGGAEETQYF.

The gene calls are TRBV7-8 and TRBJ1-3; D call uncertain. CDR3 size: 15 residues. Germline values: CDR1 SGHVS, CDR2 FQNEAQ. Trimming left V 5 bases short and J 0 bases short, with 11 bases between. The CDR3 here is CASSHRGSSGNTIYF. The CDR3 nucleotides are TGTGCCAGCAGCCACCGAGGCAGCTCTGGAAACACCATATATTTT. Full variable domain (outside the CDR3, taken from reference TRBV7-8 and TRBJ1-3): GAGVSQSPRYKVAKRGQDVALRCDPISGHVSLFWYQQALGQGPEFLTYFQNEAQLDKSGLPSDRFFAERPEGSVSTLKIQRTQQEDSAVYLCASSHRGSSGNTIYFGEGSWLTVV.

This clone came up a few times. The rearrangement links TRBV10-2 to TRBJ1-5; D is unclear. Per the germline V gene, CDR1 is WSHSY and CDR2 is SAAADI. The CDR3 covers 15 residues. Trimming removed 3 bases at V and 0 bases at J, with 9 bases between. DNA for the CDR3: TGCGCCAGCAGTGAAGGGCAACATAGCAATCAGCCCCAGCATTTT. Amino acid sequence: CASSEGQHSNQPQHF.

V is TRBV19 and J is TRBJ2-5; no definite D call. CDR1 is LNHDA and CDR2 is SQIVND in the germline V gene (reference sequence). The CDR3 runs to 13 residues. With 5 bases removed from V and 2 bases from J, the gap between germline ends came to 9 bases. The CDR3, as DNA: TGTGCCAGTAGTGGTTCAGAACAAGAGACCCAGTACTTC. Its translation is CASSGSEQETQYF.

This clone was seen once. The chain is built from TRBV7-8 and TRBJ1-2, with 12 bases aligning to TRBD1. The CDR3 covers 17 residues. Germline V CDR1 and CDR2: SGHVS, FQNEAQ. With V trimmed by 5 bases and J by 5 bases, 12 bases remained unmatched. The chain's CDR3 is CASSPMPGQGARYGYTF. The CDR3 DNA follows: TGTGCCAGCAGCCCGATGCCGGGACAGGGGGCGAGGTATGGCTACACCTTC.

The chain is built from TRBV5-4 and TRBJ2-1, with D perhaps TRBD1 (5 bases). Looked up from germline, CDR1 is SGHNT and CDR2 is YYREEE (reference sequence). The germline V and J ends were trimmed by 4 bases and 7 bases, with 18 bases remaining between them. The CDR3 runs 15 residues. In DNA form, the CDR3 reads TGTGCCAGCAGCCCGAACAGCCAGACAGTAAATGAGCAGTTCTTC. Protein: CASSPNSQTVNEQFF. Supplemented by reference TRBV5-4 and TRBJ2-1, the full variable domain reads ETGVTQSPTHLIKTRGQQVTLRCSSQSGHNTVSWYQQALGQGPQFIFQYYREEENGRGNFPPRFSGLQFPNYSSELNVNALELDDSALYLCASSPNSQTVNEQFFGPGTRLTVL.

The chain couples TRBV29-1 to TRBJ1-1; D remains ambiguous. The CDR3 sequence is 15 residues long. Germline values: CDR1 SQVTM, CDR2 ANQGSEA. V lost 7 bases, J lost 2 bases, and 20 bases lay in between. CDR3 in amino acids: CSANLVGSRNTEAFF. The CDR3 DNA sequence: TGCAGCGCCAACCTCGTAGGCAGCCGTAACACTGAAGCTTTCTTT. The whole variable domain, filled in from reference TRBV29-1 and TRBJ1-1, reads SAVISQKPSRDICQRGTSLTIQCQVDSQVTMMFWYRQQPGQSLTLIATANQGSEATYESGFVIDKFPISRPNLTFSTLTVSNMSPEDSSIYLCSANLVGSRNTEAFFGQGTRLTVV.

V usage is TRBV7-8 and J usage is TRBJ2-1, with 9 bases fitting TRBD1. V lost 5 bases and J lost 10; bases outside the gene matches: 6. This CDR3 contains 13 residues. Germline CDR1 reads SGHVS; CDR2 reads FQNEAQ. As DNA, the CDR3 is TGTGCCAGCAGCCTACAGGGGGCCGGGGAGCAGTTCTTC. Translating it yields CASSLQGAGEQFF.

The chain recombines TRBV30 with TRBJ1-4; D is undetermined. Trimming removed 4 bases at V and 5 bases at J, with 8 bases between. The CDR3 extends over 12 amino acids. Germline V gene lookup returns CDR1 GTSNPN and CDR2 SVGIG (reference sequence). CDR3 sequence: CAWTQGNEKLFF. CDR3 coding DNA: TGTGCCTGGACCCAAGGGAATGAAAAACTGTTTTTT.

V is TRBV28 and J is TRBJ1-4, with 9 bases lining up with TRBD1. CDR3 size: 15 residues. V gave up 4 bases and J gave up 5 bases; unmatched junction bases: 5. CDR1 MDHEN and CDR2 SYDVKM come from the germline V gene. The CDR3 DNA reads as TGTGCCAGCAGTTCCCGGGACAGGGCAAATGAAAAACTGTTTTTT. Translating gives CASSSRDRANEKLFF.

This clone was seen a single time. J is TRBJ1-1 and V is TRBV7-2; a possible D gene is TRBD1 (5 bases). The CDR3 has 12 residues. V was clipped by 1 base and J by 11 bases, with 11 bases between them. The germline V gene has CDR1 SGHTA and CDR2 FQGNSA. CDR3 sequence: CASSLGGTTAFF. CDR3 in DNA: TGTGCCAGCAGCTTAGGAGGGACGACTGCTTTCTTT. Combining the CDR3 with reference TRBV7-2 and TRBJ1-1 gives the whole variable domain GAGVSQSPSNKVTEKGKDVELRCDPISGHTALYWYRQSLGQGLEFLIYFQGNSAPDKSGLPSDRFSAERTGGSVSTLTIQRTQQEDSAVYLCASSLGGTTAFFGQGTRLTVV.

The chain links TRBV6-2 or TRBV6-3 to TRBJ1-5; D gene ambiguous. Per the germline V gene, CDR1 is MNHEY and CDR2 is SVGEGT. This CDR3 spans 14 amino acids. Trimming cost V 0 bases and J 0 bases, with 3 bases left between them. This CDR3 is CASSYSSSNQPQHF. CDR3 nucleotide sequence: TGTGCCAGCAGTTACTCGAGTAGCAATCAGCCCCAGCATTTT.

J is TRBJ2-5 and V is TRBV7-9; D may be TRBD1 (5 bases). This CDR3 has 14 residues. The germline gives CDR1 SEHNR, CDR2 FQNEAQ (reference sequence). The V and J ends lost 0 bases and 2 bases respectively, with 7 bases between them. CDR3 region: CASSLAKGQETQYF. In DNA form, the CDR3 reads TGTGCCAGCAGCTTAGCTAAGGGGCAAGAGACCCAGTACTTC.

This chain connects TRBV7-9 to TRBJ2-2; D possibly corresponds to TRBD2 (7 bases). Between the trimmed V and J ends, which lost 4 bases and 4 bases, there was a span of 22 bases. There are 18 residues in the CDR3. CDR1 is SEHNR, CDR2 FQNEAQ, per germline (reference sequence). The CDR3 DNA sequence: TGTGCCAGCAGCTCCCCACCCGGGGGGCGAGTAGTCACCGGGGAGCTGTTTTTT. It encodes CASSSPPGGRVVTGELFF.

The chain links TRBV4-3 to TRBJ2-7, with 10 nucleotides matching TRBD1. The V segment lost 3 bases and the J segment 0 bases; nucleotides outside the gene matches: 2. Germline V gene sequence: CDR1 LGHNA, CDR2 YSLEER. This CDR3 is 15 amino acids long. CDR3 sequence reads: CASSQDRGSSYEQYF. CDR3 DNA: TGCGCCAGCAGCCAGGACAGGGGGAGCTCCTACGAGCAGTACTTC.